This T cell receptor beta chain was sequenced during a study of blood T cell repertoires in COVID-19 (dated by TCRdb to about 2020). About the investigation overall: Samples covering the acute and convalescent phases of COVID-19 were provided by collaborators in the United States, Italy and Spain. The prospective study material was composed of cDNA or gDNA derived from T cells, B-cell-depleted T cells, or PBMCs. Deeply sampled blood TCRbeta repertoires from subjects exposed to, actively infected with, or recovered from COVID-19 were included in the dataset. A freely available public database, intended as a resource for researchers studying the immune response to SARS-CoV-2, is where the repertoires were released. The samples were drawn from two sources: the first 160 participants of the ongoing ImmuneRACE study, and approximately 1,300 subjects contributed by 6 global collaborators. Nearly every sample came with metadata listing a de-identified subject ID, COVID-19 status, age in years and sex. Where HLA class I and class II types were available, the types were taken from metadata supplied by the sample provider, not from assay-based typing.

On this clone: Its specific antigen is unknown. The input lacks base qualities; no much larger clone sits a single base away.

The immunoSEQ Assay, a bias-controlled multiplex PCR, was used to amplify TCRbeta CDR3 regions from genomic DNA. The paper's data handling went like this. The number of nucleated cells in each sample was estimated from the amplification of reference gene primers within the assay. To quantify the absolute abundance of each unique TCRbeta CDR3 rearrangement, sequence reads were collapsed and filtered. For each sample, productive Simpson clonality was calculated as the square root of Simpson's diversity index over productive rearrangements. Imported from immuneACCESS, the table was reduced by TCRdb to in-frame sequences with V and J called. These copies leave out some clones; in studies compared against another copy, an unresolved V gene accounts for under half, and the cause of the remainder is not known. D and trimming come from the DNA, and the V and J calls and clone size come from that table. This sample lists 200,000 to 250,000 clones; more than 80% were detected once. The top ten clonotypes cover roughly 1.3% of the sample.

Broad study findings and their caveats: The amount of clinical and demographic metadata varied by source and participant and was provided uncurated.

One collaborating source in Seattle enrolled patients while the patients were actively infected and followed the patients over time throughout the course of disease. The collaborating institutions used their own protocols to collect whole blood in K2EDTA tubes. For TCRbeta analysis, collaborators shipped samples in one of three forms: frozen whole blood, isolated PBMCs, or DNA extracted from either of those sample types. CDR1 and CDR2 (SQVTM, ANQGSEA) derive from the germline V gene. Including cysteine and phenylalanine, the CDR3 has 14 amino acids. The entry retains the CDR3 DNA only, 42 bases that are in frame from base 1. Cut back by 0 bases and 2 bases, the V and J ends lie 11 bases apart.

The origin of this receptor is a woman in her 30s with COVID-19, enrolled during active disease. This sequence uses TRBV29-1 and TRBJ2-7; TRBD1 might be the D gene, on 6 matching bases. Sequencing was performed on peripheral blood. CDR3 sequence: CSVEEGTSTYEQYF. The sequence in DNA is TGCAGCGTTGAAGAAGGGACATCCACCTACGAGCAGTACTTC.